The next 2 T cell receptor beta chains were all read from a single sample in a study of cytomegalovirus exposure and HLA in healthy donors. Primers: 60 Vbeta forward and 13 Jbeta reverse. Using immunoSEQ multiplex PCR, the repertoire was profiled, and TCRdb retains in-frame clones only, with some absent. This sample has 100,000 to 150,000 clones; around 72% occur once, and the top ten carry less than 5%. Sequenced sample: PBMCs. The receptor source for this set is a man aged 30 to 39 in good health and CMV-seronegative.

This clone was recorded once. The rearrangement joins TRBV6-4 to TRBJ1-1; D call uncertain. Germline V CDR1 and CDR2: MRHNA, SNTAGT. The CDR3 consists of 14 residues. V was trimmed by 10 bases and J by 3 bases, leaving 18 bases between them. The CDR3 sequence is CATKDREGDTEAFF. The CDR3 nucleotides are TGTGCCACCAAGGATCGGGAGGGAGACACTGAAGCTTTCTTT.

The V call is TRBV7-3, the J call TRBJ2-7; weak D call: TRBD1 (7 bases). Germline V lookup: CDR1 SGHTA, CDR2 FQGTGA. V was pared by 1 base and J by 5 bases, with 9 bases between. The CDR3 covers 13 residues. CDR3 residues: CASSLRRGHEQYF. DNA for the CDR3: TGTGCCAGCAGCTTAAGGAGGGGGCACGAGCAGTACTTC.